A single sample is the source of the 10 T cell receptor beta chains below, sequenced in a study of T cells in Graves' hyperthyroidism and ophthalmopathy (dated by TCRdb to between 2019 and 2020). Library method: multiplex PCR. Sequencing was performed on an Illumina HiSeq 2000. Amplification of TCR beta CDR3 regions was carried out from RNA transcripts. For the first round of RT-PCR on the TCR CDR3, the HTBI primer set was used together with the Qiagen OneStep RT-PCR kit. TCRdb reprocessing: public reads trimmed at Q25 with fastp, clones called with MiXCR, in-frame beta chains kept. Rows merge per CDR3 protein into single entries with the most common DNA and genes. The sample profile shows under 350,000 distinct CDR3 sequences; roughly an eighth of them were found once. The biggest ten clones account for almost 35% of the sample. The source material was blood. The receptors originated from a woman aged 35 to 49 with Graves' ophthalmopathy.

As for this clonotype: This may arise from a read error, as a much more abundant clone is one base away. This sequence joins TRBV3-1 and TRBJ2-1; D gene uncertain. Germline CDR1 LGHDT, CDR2 YNNKEL (reference sequence). The ends were cut back, 1 base at V and 10 bases at J, with 14 bases in the middle. The CDR3 extends over 14 amino acids. The CDR3 sequence is CASSQGDGAYEQFF. The CDR3, as DNA: TGTGCCAGCAGCCAAGGCGACGGAGCCTACGAGCAGTTCTTC.

The chain employs TRBV19 and TRBJ1-2; D uncertain. Germline V gene sequence: CDR1 LNHDA, CDR2 SQIVND (reference sequence). This CDR3 region has 16 residues. Trimming cost V 6 bases and J 1 base, with 18 bases left between them. The CDR3 nucleotides read TGTGCCAGTAGCCCTAAGACCGGCAAACGTAACTATGGCTACACCTTC. This encodes CASSPKTGKRNYGYTF.

This clonotype has ten or more counts. The chain carries TRBV19 and TRBJ2-7; TRBD1 might be the D (7 bases). The CDR3 totals 15 residues. Trimming took off 5 bases at V and 3 bases at J, with 17 bases between the two ends. From germline, CDR1 is LNHDA and CDR2 SQIVND (reference sequence). The CDR3 nucleotides are TGTGCCAGTAGTCTCCCCGCAGGGGGGAGCTACGAGCAGTACTTC. The encoded protein is CASSLPAGGSYEQYF.

The sample holds many counts of this clonotype. The rearrangement uses TRBV11-2 and TRBJ2-1; D may be TRBD1 (7 bases). Germline V CDR1 and CDR2: SGHAT, FQNNGV. The CDR3 runs 13 residues. The V gene lost 5 bases and the J gene lost 7 bases, with 12 bases spanning the gap. Here the CDR3 reads CASSLPGGNEQFF. The CDR3 DNA reads TGTGCCAGCAGCCTCCCAGGGGGGAATGAGCAGTTCTTC.

In its sample, this clonotype was seen a few times. This rearrangement joins TRBV4-2 to TRBJ1-1; D unclear. The length of the CDR3 is 13 residues. V was trimmed by 5 bases and J by 7 bases, leaving 14 bases between them. Germline V gives CDR1 LGHNA, CDR2 YNFKEQ. CDR3: CASSNTGHLEAFF. CDR3 nucleotide sequence: TGTGCCAGCAGCAACACCGGGCACCTTGAAGCTTTCTTT.

The genes are TRBV6-1 and TRBJ2-2; D remains unclear. The CDR3 is 14 amino acids. Between the trimmed V and J ends, which lost 3 bases and 2 bases, there was a span of 7 bases. In germline, CDR1 is MNHNS, CDR2 SASEGT. The CDR3 nucleotides are TGTGCCAGCAGTGACGGGCCAAACACCGGGGAGCTGTTTTTT. This sequence encodes CASSDGPNTGELFF.

The chain employs TRBV29-1 and TRBJ1-3, with unresolved D. The CDR3 spans 13 residues. Germline lookup yields CDR1 SQVTM and CDR2 ANQGSEA. The V end was cut by 1 base, the J end by 3 bases, with 7 bases between. The CDR3 is CSVEGGIGNTIYF. In nucleotides, the CDR3 is TGCAGCGTTGAAGGGGGAATTGGAAACACCATATATTTT.

This clonotype was picked up a small number of times. The chain combines TRBV19 with TRBJ1-2; no definite D call. V lost 0 bases and J 3 bases, leaving 11 bases between the germline ends. Germline-derived CDR1 and CDR2 are LNHDA and SQIVND (reference sequence). The CDR3 spans 15 residues. For the CDR3, the DNA is TGTGCCAGTAGTATAGATCTATACGGAGACTATGGCTACACCTTC. Translating it yields CASSIDLYGDYGYTF.

The V gene is TRBV3-1, the J gene TRBJ1-2; no reliable D call. The CDR3 extends over 15 amino acids. CDR1 is LGHDT and CDR2 is YNNKEL in the germline V gene (reference sequence). Trimming cost V 3 bases and J 2 bases, with 13 bases left between them. CDR3 bases: TGTGCCAGCAGCCATAACTGGGAGCTCAACTATGGCTACACCTTC. Protein product: CASSHNWELNYGYTF.

This clonotype was observed many times. This chain's CDR3 is CASRKDRNTEAFF. CDR3 nucleotide sequence: TGCGCCAGCAGAAAGGACAGGAACACTGAAGCTTTCTTT. The chain uses TRBV5-1 and TRBJ1-1, with a possible D match to TRBD1 (6 bases). The CDR3 totals 13 residues. Germline V gene sequence: CDR1 SGHRS, CDR2 YFSETQ. Trimming removed 5 bases at V and 1 base at J, with 9 bases between.